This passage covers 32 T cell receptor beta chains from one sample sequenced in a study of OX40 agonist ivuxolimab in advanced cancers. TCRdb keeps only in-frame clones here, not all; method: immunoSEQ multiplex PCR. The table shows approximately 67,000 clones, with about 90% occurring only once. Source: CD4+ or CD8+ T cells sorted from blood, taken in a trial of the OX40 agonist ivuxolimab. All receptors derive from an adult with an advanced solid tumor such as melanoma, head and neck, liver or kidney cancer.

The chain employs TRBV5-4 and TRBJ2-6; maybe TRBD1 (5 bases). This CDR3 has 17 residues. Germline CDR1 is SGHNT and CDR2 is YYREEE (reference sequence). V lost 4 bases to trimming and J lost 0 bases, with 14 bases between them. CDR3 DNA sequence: TGTGCCAGCAGCGAACCGACAGAGCTCTCTGGGGCCAACGTCCTGACTTTC. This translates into CASSEPTELSGANVLTF. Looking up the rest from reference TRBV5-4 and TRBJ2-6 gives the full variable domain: ETGVTQSPTHLIKTRGQQVTLRCSSQSGHNTVSWYQQALGQGPQFIFQYYREEENGRGNFPPRFSGLQFPNYSSELNVNALELDDSALYLCASSEPTELSGANVLTFGAGSRLTVL.

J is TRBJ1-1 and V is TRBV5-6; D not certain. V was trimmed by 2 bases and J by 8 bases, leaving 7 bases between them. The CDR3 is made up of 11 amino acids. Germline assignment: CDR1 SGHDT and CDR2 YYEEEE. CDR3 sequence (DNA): TGTGCCAGCAGCTTCGGACGGGAAGCTTTCTTT. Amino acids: CASSFGREAFF.

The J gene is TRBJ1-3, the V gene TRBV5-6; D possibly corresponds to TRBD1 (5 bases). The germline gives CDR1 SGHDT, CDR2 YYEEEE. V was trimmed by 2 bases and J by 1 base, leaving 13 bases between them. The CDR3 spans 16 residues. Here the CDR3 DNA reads TGTGCCAGCAGCTTCGATTGGGGGTTATCTGGAAACACCATATATTTT. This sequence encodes CASSFDWGLSGNTIYF.

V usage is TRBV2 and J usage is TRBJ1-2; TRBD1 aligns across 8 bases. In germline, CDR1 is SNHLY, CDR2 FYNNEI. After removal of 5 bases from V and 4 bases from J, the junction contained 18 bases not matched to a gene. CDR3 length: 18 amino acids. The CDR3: CASSIVPGQVGRGYGYTF. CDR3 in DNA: TGTGCCAGCAGTATAGTCCCGGGACAGGTGGGAAGGGGCTATGGCTACACCTTC. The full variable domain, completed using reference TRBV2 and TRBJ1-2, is EPEVTQTPSHQVTQMGQEVILRCVPISNHLYFYWYRQILGQKVEFLVSFYNNEISEKSEIFDDQFSVERPDGSNFTLKIRSTKLEDSAMYFCASSIVPGQVGRGYGYTFGSGTRLTVV.

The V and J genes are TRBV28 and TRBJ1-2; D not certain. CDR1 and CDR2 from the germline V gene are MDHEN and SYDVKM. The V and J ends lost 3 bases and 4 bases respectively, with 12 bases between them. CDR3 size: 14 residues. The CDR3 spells CASSFSGTVYGYTF. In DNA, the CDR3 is TGTGCCAGCAGTTTTTCCGGTACAGTCTATGGCTACACCTTC.

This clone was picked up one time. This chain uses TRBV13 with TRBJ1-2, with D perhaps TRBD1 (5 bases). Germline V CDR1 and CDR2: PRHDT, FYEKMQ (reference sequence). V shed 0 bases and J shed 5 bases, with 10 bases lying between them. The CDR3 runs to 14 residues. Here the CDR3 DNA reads TGTGCCAGCAGCTTAGGATCAGGGCAATATGGCTACACCTTC. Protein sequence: CASSLGSGQYGYTF.

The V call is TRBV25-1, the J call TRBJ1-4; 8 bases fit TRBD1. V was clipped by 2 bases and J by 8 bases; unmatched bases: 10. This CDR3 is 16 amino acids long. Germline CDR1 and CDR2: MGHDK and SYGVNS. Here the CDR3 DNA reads TGTGCCAGCAGTGAAGGGACAGGAAGATTCGGGGAAAAACTGTTTTTT. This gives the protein CASSEGTGRFGEKLFF.

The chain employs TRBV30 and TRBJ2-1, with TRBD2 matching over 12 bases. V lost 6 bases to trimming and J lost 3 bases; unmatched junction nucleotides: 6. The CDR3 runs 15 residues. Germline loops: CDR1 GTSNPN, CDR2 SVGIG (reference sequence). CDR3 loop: CACRLLAGGYNEQFF. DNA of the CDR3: TGTGCCTGTAGATTACTAGCGGGGGGCTACAATGAGCAGTTCTTC.

The CDR3 here is CATSTGTGRNTIYF. The CDR3, as DNA: TGTGCCACCAGCACCGGGACAGGGAGAAACACCATATATTTT. The gene calls are TRBV15 and TRBJ1-3; 9 bases agree with TRBD1. CDR3 size: 14 residues. V lost 4 bases and J lost 5; bases outside the gene matches: 3. In germline, CDR1 is LNHNV, CDR2 YYDKDF (reference sequence).

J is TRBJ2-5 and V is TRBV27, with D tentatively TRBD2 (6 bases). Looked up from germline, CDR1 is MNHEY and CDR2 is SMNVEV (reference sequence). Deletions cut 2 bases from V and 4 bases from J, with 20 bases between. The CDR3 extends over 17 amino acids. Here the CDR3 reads CASSLLRPDGGVETQYF. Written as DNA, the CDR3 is TGTGCCAGCAGTTTACTTCGACCGGACGGAGGGGTAGAGACCCAGTACTTC.

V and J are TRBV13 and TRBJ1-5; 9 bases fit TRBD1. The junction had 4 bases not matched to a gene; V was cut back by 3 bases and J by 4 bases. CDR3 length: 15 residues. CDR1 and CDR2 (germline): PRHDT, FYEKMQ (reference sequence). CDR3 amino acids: CASSLGTGNNQPQHF. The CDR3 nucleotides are TGTGCCAGCAGCTTGGGGACAGGGAATAATCAGCCCCAGCATTTT. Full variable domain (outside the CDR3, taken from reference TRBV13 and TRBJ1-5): AAGVIQSPRHLIKEKRETATLKCYPIPRHDTVYWYQQGPGQDPQFLISFYEKMQSDKGSIPDRFSAQQFSDYHSELNMSSLELGDSALYFCASSLGTGNNQPQHFGDGTRLSIL.

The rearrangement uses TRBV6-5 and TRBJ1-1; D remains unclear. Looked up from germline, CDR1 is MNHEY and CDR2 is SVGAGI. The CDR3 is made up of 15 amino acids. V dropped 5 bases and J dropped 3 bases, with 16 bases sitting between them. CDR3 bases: TGTGCCAGCAGTCCCGACTTGGAGTATGACACTGAAGCTTTCTTT. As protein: CASSPDLEYDTEAFF.

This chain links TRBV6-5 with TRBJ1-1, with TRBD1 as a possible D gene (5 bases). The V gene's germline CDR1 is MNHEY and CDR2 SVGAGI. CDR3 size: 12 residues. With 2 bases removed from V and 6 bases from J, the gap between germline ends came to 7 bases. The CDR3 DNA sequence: TGTGCCAGCAGTTACAGGGGTTCTGAAGCTTTCTTT. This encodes CASSYRGSEAFF.

The CDR3 DNA follows: TGTGCCAGCAGTTCCCCGGGACAGGGGCCCTACGAGCAGTACTTC. This gives the protein CASSSPGQGPYEQYF. The rearrangement uses TRBV27 and TRBJ2-7; 10 positions match TRBD1. Trimming took 4 bases from V and 2 from J; bases not matched to a gene: 5. The CDR3 totals 15 residues. Germline V CDR1 and CDR2: MNHEY, SMNVEV (reference sequence).

CDR3 sequence: CASSLTSNNEQFF. DNA of the CDR3: TGTGCCAGCAGCCTAACTAGCAATAATGAGCAGTTCTTC. This rearrangement joins TRBV27 to TRBJ2-1, with D perhaps matching TRBD2 (6 bases). Trimming cost V 6 bases and J 7 bases, with 13 bases left between them. This CDR3 is 13 amino acids long. Germline V lookup: CDR1 MNHEY, CDR2 SMNVEV (reference sequence).

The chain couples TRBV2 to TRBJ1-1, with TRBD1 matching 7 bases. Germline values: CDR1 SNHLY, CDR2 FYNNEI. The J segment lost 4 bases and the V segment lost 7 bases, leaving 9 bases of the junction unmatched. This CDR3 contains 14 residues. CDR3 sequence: CASIDPDRVTEAFF. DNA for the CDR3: TGTGCCAGCATCGATCCCGACAGGGTCACTGAAGCTTTCTTT.

In DNA, the CDR3 is TGCAGCGCCGCTTCTGGGGCCAACGTCCTGACTTTC. It is translated as CSAASGANVLTF. This rearrangement joins TRBV29-1 to TRBJ2-6; D not resolved. Germline lookup yields CDR1 SQVTM and CDR2 ANQGSEA. There are 12 residues in the CDR3. Trimming pared 7 bases from V and 1 base from J, leaving 5 bases between.

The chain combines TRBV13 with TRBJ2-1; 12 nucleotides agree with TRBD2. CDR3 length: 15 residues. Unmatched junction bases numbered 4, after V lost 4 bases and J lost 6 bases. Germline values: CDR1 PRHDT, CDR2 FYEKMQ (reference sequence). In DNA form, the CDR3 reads TGTGCCAGCAGCTCGGGACTAGCGGGCTCCAATGAGCAGTTCTTC. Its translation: CASSSGLAGSNEQFF.

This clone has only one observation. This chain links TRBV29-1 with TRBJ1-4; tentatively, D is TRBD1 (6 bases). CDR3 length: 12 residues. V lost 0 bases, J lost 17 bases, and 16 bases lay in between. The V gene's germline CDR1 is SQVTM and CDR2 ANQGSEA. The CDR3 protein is CSVEDGVPGQFF. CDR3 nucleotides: TGCAGCGTTGAAGATGGGGTTCCGGGACAATTTTTT.

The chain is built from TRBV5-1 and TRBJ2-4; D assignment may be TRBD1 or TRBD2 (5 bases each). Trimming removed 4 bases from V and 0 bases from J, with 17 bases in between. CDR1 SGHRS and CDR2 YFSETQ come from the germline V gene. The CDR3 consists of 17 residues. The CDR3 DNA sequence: TGCGCCAGCAGCATGGACGGGGCCGGGGTAGCCAAAAACATTCAGTACTTC. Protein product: CASSMDGAGVAKNIQYF.

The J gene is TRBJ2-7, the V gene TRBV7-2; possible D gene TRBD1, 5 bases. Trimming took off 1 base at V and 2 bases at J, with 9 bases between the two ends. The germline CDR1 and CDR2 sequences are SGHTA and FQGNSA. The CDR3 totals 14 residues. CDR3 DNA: TGTGCCAGCAGCTTAGTAGGGGTTCCCTACGAGCAGTACTTC. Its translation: CASSLVGVPYEQYF. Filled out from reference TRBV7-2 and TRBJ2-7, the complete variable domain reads GAGVSQSPSNKVTEKGKDVELRCDPISGHTALYWYRQSLGQGLEFLIYFQGNSAPDKSGLPSDRFSAERTGGSVSTLTIQRTQQEDSAVYLCASSLVGVPYEQYFGPGTRLTVT.

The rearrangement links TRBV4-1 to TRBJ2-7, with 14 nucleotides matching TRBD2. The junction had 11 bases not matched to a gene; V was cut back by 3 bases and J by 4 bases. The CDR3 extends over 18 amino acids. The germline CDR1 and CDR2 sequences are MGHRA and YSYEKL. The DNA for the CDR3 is TGCGCCAGCAGCCAGGGACCGGGACTAGCGGGAGAATGGTACGAGCAGTACTTC. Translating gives CASSQGPGLAGEWYEQYF.

The CDR3 loop is CASRRASGTYEQYF. CDR3 nucleotide sequence: TGTGCCAGTAGGAGGGCTAGCGGAACCTACGAGCAGTACTTC. The chain is built from TRBV19 and TRBJ2-7; 7 nucleotides match TRBD2. Germline trimming cut 6 bases from V and 2 bases from J; bases unmatched to any gene: 7. This CDR3 region has 14 residues. Germline lookup yields CDR1 LNHDA and CDR2 SQIVND (reference sequence).

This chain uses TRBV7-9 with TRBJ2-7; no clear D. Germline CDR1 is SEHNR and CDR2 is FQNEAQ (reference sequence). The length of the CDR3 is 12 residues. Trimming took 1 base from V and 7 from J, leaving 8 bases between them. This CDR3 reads CASSLGPREQYF. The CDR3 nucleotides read TGTGCCAGCAGCTTAGGGCCTCGGGAGCAGTACTTC.

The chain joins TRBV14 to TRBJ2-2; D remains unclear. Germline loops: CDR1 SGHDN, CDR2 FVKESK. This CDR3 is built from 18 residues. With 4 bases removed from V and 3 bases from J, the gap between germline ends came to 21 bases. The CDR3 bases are TGTGCCAGCAGCCCGGGCCGATTCTGGACGGGCGACACCGGGGAGCTGTTTTTT. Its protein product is CASSPGRFWTGDTGELFF.

CDR3 nucleotide sequence: TGTGCCAGCAGCATCGACGGGGGTGGCTACACCTTC. Its translation is CASSIDGGGYTF. The chain couples TRBV9 to TRBJ1-2; D perhaps matches TRBD1 (5 bases). Trimming left V 4 bases short and J 7 bases short, with 11 bases between. This CDR3 is 12 amino acids long. The germline CDR1 and CDR2 sequences are SGDLS and YYNGEE.

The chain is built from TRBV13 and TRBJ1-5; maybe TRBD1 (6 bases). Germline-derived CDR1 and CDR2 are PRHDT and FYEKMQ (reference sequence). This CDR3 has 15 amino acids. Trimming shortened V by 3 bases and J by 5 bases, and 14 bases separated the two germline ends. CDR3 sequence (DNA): TGTGCCAGCAGCTTGGGCGGACAGATTCATCAGCCCCAGCATTTT. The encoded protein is CASSLGGQIHQPQHF.

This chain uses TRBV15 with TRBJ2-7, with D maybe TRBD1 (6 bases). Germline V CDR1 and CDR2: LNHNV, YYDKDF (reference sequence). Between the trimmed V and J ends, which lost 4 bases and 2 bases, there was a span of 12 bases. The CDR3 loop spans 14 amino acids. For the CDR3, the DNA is TGTGCCACCAGCATCGTTACAGGGACCTACGAGCAGTACTTC. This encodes CATSIVTGTYEQYF. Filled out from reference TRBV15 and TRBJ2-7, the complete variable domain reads DAMVIQNPRYQVTQFGKPVTLSCSQTLNHNVMYWYQQKSSQAPKLLFHYYDKDFNNEADTPDNFQSRRPNTSFCFLDIRSPGLGDTAMYLCATSIVTGTYEQYFGPGTRLTVT.

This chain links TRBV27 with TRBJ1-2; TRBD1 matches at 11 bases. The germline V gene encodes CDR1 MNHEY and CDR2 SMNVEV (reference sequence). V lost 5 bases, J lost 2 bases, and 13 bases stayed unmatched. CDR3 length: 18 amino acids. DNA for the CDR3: TGTGCCAGCAGTCCCCACGGGACAGGGGGTATAGGGAACTATGGCTACACCTTC. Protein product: CASSPHGTGGIGNYGYTF.

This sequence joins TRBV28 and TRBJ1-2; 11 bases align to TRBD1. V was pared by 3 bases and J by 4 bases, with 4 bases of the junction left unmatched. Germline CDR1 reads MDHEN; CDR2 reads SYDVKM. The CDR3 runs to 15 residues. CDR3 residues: CASSFGTGGIYGYTF. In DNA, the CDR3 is TGTGCCAGCAGTTTTGGGACAGGGGGTATCTATGGCTACACCTTC.

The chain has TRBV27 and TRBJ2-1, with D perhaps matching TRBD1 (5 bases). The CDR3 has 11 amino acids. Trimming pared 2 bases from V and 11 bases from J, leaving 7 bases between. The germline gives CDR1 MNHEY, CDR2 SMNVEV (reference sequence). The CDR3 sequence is CASSLGAKQFF. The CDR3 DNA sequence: TGTGCCAGCAGTTTAGGGGCGAAGCAGTTCTTC.

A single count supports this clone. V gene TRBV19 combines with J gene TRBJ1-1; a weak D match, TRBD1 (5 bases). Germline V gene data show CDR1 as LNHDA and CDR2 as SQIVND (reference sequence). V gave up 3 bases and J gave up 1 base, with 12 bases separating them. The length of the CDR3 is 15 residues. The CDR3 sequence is CASSMGGRSNTEAFF. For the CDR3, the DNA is TGTGCCAGTAGTATGGGGGGACGATCGAACACTGAAGCTTTCTTT. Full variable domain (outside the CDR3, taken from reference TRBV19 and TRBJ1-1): DGGITQSPKYLFRKEGQNVTLSCEQNLNHDAMYWYRQDPGQGLRLIYYSQIVNDFQKGDIAEGYSVSREKKESFPLTVTSAQKNPTAFYLCASSMGGRSNTEAFFGQGTRLTVV.